These T cell receptor beta chains were read from a single sample in a study of T cells after yellow fever vaccination. TCRdb re-called the 5' RACE reads with MiXCR, one entry per CDR3 protein. The sample lists roughly 100,000 distinct CDR3 sequences; roughly 8.2% were seen once. This specimen consisted of CD8+ T cells not binding an NS4B(214-222) dextramer, sorted from PBMCs, obtained approximately 15 days after the first yellow fever vaccination. The source of these receptors is a man aged 18 to 29 who received the YFV17D yellow fever vaccine. The CDR3 runs from the conserved cysteine through the conserved F or W. Each record gives: CDR3 length, clone size, D gene, J gene, V gene, CDR3 protein, CDR3 DNA. A D gene is named only where the DNA matches it firmly. Expanded clones are given a class, and other clones once, few, many or no size at all.

14 NA NA TRBJ2-1 TRBV12-3/TRBV12-4 CASSLPGPGDEQFF TGTGCCAGCAGCCTCCCGGGTCCTGGGGATGAGCAGTTCTTC
17 few TRBD1 TRBJ2-2 TRBV7-8 CASSWSGTAFFTGELFF TGTGCCAGCAGCTGGTCCGGGACAGCCTTTTTCACCGGGGAGCTGTTTTTT
12 few NA TRBJ2-1 TRBV7-9 CASRGGDNEQFF TGTGCCAGCAGAGGGGGGGACAATGAGCAGTTCTTC
13 NA NA TRBJ2-1 TRBV30 CAWSVTDYNEQFF TGTGCCTGGAGTGTGACAGATTACAATGAGCAGTTCTTC
11 NA NA TRBJ1-1 TRBV14 CASLRGGEAFF TGTGCCAGCCTGAGGGGGGGCGAAGCTTTCTTT
13 few NA TRBJ2-5 TRBV20-1 CSARTGRTLTQYF TGCAGTGCTCGAACCGGACGGACCTTAACCCAGTACTTC
14 NA NA TRBJ1-1 TRBV12-3/TRBV12-4 CASSLALGTREAFF TGTGCCAGCAGTTTAGCGCTCGGCACGCGTGAAGCTTTCTTT
18 NA TRBD2 TRBJ2-3 TRBV12-3/TRBV12-4 CASSTRTSGGTSTDTQYF TGTGCCAGCAGCACCCGGACTAGCGGGGGGACTAGCACAGATACGCAGTATTTT
14 NA NA TRBJ1-5 TRBV3-1 CASSQEVVNQPQHF TGTGCCAGCAGCCAAGAGGTAGTCAATCAGCCCCAGCATTTT
12 NA NA TRBJ1-6 TRBV6-5 CASSPVGSPLHF TGTGCCAGCAGTCCAGTCGGGTCACCCCTCCACTTT
15 NA NA TRBJ1-6 TRBV10-3 CAISVRADTNSPLHF TGTGCCATCAGTGTTCGGGCCGACACGAATTCACCCCTCCACTTT
13 NA NA TRBJ2-7 TRBV6-2/TRBV6-3 CASLPKLGDEQYF TGTGCCAGTTTACCGAAACTCGGGGACGAGCAGTACTTC
13 NA NA TRBJ2-2 TRBV9 CASSPGVSGELFF TGTGCCAGCAGCCCGGGGGTTTCCGGGGAGCTGTTTTTT
15 NA NA TRBJ2-7 TRBV4-3 CASSQVEGQLYEQYF TGCGCCAGCAGCCAAGTCGAGGGGCAACTTTACGAGCAGTACTTC
14 few TRBD1 TRBJ1-1 TRBV19 CASMDRGLDTEAFF TGTGCCAGCATGGACAGGGGGCTGGACACTGAAGCTTTCTTT
15 once TRBD2 TRBJ2-1 TRBV7-4 CATSPGLGPYNEQFF TGTGCCACCTCCCCGGGACTAGGACCCTACAATGAGCAGTTCTTC
16 NA NA TRBJ1-5 TRBV6-1 CASSPPSGWSNQPQHF TGTGCCAGCAGCCCCCCATCAGGTTGGAGCAATCAGCCCCAGCATTTT
15 NA TRBD2 TRBJ2-3 TRBV7-8 CASSPGLANTDTQYF TGTGCCAGCAGCCCCGGACTAGCTAACACAGATACGCAGTATTTT
12 NA TRBD2 TRBJ2-3 TRBV7-2 CATWGGTYTQYF TGTGCCACCTGGGGGGGGACCTATACGCAGTATTTT
15 few NA TRBJ1-5 TRBV3-1 CASSQEIREGQPQHF TGTGCCAGCAGCCAAGAAATTAGGGAGGGTCAGCCCCAGCATTTT